This T cell receptor (beta chain) was found in a study of PD-L1 blockade in urothelial cancer. Turning to the study itself: T cell content in blood samples showed a median of 141,255.

The CDR3 length is 15 residues. The trim removed 7 bases at V and 5 bases at J, leaving 15 bases unmatched. The germline V gene has CDR1 SQVTM and CDR2 ANQGSEA. In regard to this clone: Antigen: not known.

TCRdb keeps only in-frame clones here, not all; method: immunoSEQ multiplex PCR. The sample shows some 120,000 clones, roughly 90% of them seen only once. This sample's time point: peripheral blood 6 weeks after treatment start. Per patient, between 1 and 8 samples were collected at pretreatment and on-treatment time points. Study results and caveats: Clonality of blood TCR below the median before treatment predicted better survival.

The chain is built from TRBV29-1 and TRBJ2-5; 8 nucleotides agree with TRBD2. This TCR was recovered from a man between 60 and 75 years old with urothelial cancer. The material sequenced was PBMCs, taken around atezolizumab (anti-PD-L1) treatment. CDR3 nucleotide sequence: TGCAGCGCCCCTCTCCCCAGCGGGAGAAGGGAGACCCAGTACTTC. Translated, it gives CSAPLPSGRRETQYF.